The rows below give T cell receptor beta chains drawn from one sample of a study of blood T cell repertoires in COVID-19. Repertoires were generated with immunoSEQ multiplex PCR, while TCRdb's copy carries only in-frame clones and drops some. The sample comprises 120,000 or so clones, 83% of which are singletons, and more than 5% rests with the top ten. Sequences were obtained from peripheral blood. The receptors were sampled from a man aged 80 or over with active or convalescent COVID-19. CDR3s include the opening cysteine and the closing phenylalanine or tryptophan. Fields, in order: J gene, V gene, clone size, D gene, CDR3 DNA, CDR3 protein. The D gene is left open where the match is weak. Not all rows give a size; the values are once, few, many and, for expanded clones, a class.

j_call: TRBJ2-3; v_call: TRBV28; clone_size: NA; d_call: NA; cdr3_nt: TGTGCGACCGAGGCGCAGGGGCGGACAGATACGCAGTATTTT; cdr3_aa: CATEAQGRTDTQYF
j_call: TRBJ1-4; v_call: TRBV12-3/TRBV12-4; clone_size: NA; d_call: NA; cdr3_nt: TGTGCCAGCAGCGAGAGTGAAAAACTGTTTTTT; cdr3_aa: CASSESEKLFF
j_call: TRBJ2-5; v_call: TRBV13; clone_size: once; d_call: TRBD2; cdr3_nt: TGTGCCAGCAGCGCGGGACTAGCGATAGAGACCCAGTACTTC; cdr3_aa: CASSAGLAIETQYF
j_call: TRBJ2-7; v_call: TRBV3-1/TRBV3-2; clone_size: NA; d_call: TRBD1; cdr3_nt: TGTGCCAGCAGCCCCTCGGACAGGGTGGACTACGAGCAGTACTTC; cdr3_aa: CASSPSDRVDYEQYF
j_call: TRBJ1-4; v_call: TRBV5-1; clone_size: NA; d_call: TRBD1; cdr3_nt: TGCGCCAGCAGCTTGGCCCTAGGGGGCTCTAATGAAAAACTGTTTTTT; cdr3_aa: CASSLALGGSNEKLFF
j_call: TRBJ2-7; v_call: TRBV5-8; clone_size: NA; d_call: TRBD1; cdr3_nt: TGTGCCAGCAGCTTGGCGACAGGGTCGGGATCCTACGAGCAGTACTTC; cdr3_aa: CASSLATGSGSYEQYF
j_call: TRBJ1-3; v_call: TRBV19; clone_size: NA; d_call: NA; cdr3_nt: TGTGCCAGTAGTCCCCCCGCGGGCACCATATATTTT; cdr3_aa: CASSPPAGTIYF
j_call: TRBJ2-6; v_call: TRBV18; clone_size: NA; d_call: NA; cdr3_nt: TGTGCCAGTCTGTCTCGGGCTGGGGCCAACGTCCTGACTTTC; cdr3_aa: CASLSRAGANVLTF
j_call: TRBJ2-1; v_call: TRBV6-5; clone_size: NA; d_call: TRBD2; cdr3_nt: TGTGCCAGCGCAGGACTAGCGGGGAATGAGCAGTTCTTC; cdr3_aa: CASAGLAGNEQFF
j_call: TRBJ2-7; v_call: TRBV5-1; clone_size: NA; d_call: NA; cdr3_nt: TGCGCCAGCAGCTTGGCTACGGACTTTTCCGGCGCCTACGAGCAGTACTTC; cdr3_aa: CASSLATDFSGAYEQYF
j_call: TRBJ1-1; v_call: TRBV6-5; clone_size: NA; d_call: TRBD1; cdr3_nt: TGTGCCAGCAGTTATGGGACAGGAATGAACACTGAAGCTTTCTTT; cdr3_aa: CASSYGTGMNTEAFF
j_call: TRBJ1-5; v_call: TRBV5-5; clone_size: NA; d_call: TRBD1; cdr3_nt: TGTGCCAGCAGCTTGATAGGGGGCAATAGCAATCAGCCCCAGCATTTT; cdr3_aa: CASSLIGGNSNQPQHF
j_call: TRBJ2-1; v_call: TRBV2; clone_size: NA; d_call: TRBD2; cdr3_nt: TGTGCCAGCAGTGCCCAGCGGGGGTCCGATGAGCAGTTCTTC; cdr3_aa: CASSAQRGSDEQFF
j_call: TRBJ1-1; v_call: TRBV6-6; clone_size: NA; d_call: NA; cdr3_nt: TGTGCCAGCAGTTATCCAGAAATGAACACTGAAGCTTTCTTT; cdr3_aa: CASSYPEMNTEAFF
j_call: TRBJ2-1; v_call: TRBV7-8; clone_size: NA; d_call: NA; cdr3_nt: TGTGCCAGCAGCTCAACGACTGGTTACAATGAGCAGTTCTTC; cdr3_aa: CASSSTTGYNEQFF
j_call: TRBJ1-1; v_call: TRBV19; clone_size: NA; d_call: TRBD1; cdr3_nt: TGTGCCAGTAGTAAGGGACAGGGGGCAAGAGCTTTCTTT; cdr3_aa: CASSKGQGARAFF
j_call: TRBJ1-2; v_call: TRBV19; clone_size: NA; d_call: NA; cdr3_nt: TGTGCCAGTTTTAGTATGACAGACTATGGCTACACCTTC; cdr3_aa: CASFSMTDYGYTF
j_call: TRBJ1-1; v_call: TRBV28; clone_size: NA; d_call: NA; cdr3_nt: TGTGCCAGCAACCAAGATCATACCTCGGGCACTGAAGCTTTCTTT; cdr3_aa: CASNQDHTSGTEAFF
j_call: TRBJ2-5; v_call: TRBV15; clone_size: NA; d_call: TRBD1; cdr3_nt: TGTGCCACCAGCATCGTATTAGGGACAGGCCAAGAGACCCAGTACTTC; cdr3_aa: CATSIVLGTGQETQYF
j_call: TRBJ2-2; v_call: TRBV7-2; clone_size: NA; d_call: TRBD2; cdr3_nt: TGTGCCAGCAGCTTAATGGGCCGGAGCGGGGGAGGGGACACCGGGGAGCTGTTTTTT; cdr3_aa: CASSLMGRSGGGDTGELFF
j_call: TRBJ2-1; v_call: TRBV4-3; clone_size: NA; d_call: TRBD1; cdr3_nt: TGCGCCAGCAGCCAAGATCTCCAGGGGGCAAGTGAGCAGTTCTTC; cdr3_aa: CASSQDLQGASEQFF
j_call: TRBJ2-3; v_call: TRBV5-1; clone_size: NA; d_call: NA; cdr3_nt: TGCGCCAGCAGCCGCGGAGGGGGCACAGATACGCAGTATTTT; cdr3_aa: CASSRGGGTDTQYF
j_call: TRBJ2-2; v_call: TRBV18; clone_size: NA; d_call: TRBD1; cdr3_nt: TGTGCCAGCTCATATGGACAGGCCACCGGGGAGCTGTTTTTT; cdr3_aa: CASSYGQATGELFF
j_call: TRBJ2-1; v_call: TRBV6-1; clone_size: NA; d_call: TRBD2; cdr3_nt: TGTGCCAGCAGTGAGGATGGCGGGGGGGCTGGTGAGCAGTTCTTC; cdr3_aa: CASSEDGGGAGEQFF
j_call: TRBJ1-5; v_call: TRBV2; clone_size: NA; d_call: NA; cdr3_nt: TGTGCCAGCAGTGAATCAGCGGGGGGCGATCAGCCCCAGCATTTT; cdr3_aa: CASSESAGGDQPQHF
j_call: TRBJ2-1; v_call: TRBV7-2; clone_size: NA; d_call: TRBD2; cdr3_nt: TGTGCCAGCAGCTTAGTGGGGGGAGGGTATAATGAGCAGTTCTTC; cdr3_aa: CASSLVGGGYNEQFF
j_call: TRBJ2-3; v_call: TRBV6-4; clone_size: many; d_call: NA; cdr3_nt: TGTGCCAGCAGTGACTCGGCAGGGACAGATACGCAGTATTTT; cdr3_aa: CASSDSAGTDTQYF
j_call: TRBJ2-7; v_call: TRBV5-5; clone_size: NA; d_call: TRBD1; cdr3_nt: TGTGCCAGCAGCTTGGGTCCAGGACAGGGGCCCCAGACCTACGAGCAGTACTTC; cdr3_aa: CASSLGPGQGPQTYEQYF
j_call: TRBJ1-2; v_call: TRBV27; clone_size: few; d_call: NA; cdr3_nt: TGTGCCAGCAGTTTAGCGGGGGGTAACTATGGCTACACCTTC; cdr3_aa: CASSLAGGNYGYTF
j_call: TRBJ2-5; v_call: TRBV7-8; clone_size: NA; d_call: TRBD1; cdr3_nt: TGTGCCAGCAGCCGAGGACAGGGAAGGGGAGAGACCCAGTACTTC; cdr3_aa: CASSRGQGRGETQYF
j_call: TRBJ2-5; v_call: TRBV11-2; clone_size: NA; d_call: NA; cdr3_nt: TGTGCCAGCAGCTCCTCCTTAGGAGGGACCCAGTACTTC; cdr3_aa: CASSSSLGGTQYF
j_call: TRBJ2-7; v_call: TRBV18; clone_size: NA; d_call: TRBD2; cdr3_nt: TGTGCCAGCTCACAGCAGAGGGCTAGCGGATCCTACGAGCAGTACTTC; cdr3_aa: CASSQQRASGSYEQYF
j_call: TRBJ1-1; v_call: TRBV19; clone_size: NA; d_call: NA; cdr3_nt: TGTGCCAGTAAACAGGAACACACTGAAGCTTTCTTT; cdr3_aa: CASKQEHTEAFF
j_call: TRBJ2-2; v_call: TRBV4-3; clone_size: NA; d_call: NA; cdr3_nt: TGCGCCAGCAGCCAGCGGGGTCTTCAAGAGGGTACCACCGGGGAGCTGTTTTTT; cdr3_aa: CASSQRGLQEGTTGELFF
j_call: TRBJ2-3; v_call: TRBV11-2; clone_size: NA; d_call: NA; cdr3_nt: TGTGCCAGCAGCTTAGGAGGAGGGTGGGCCTCCAAGACAGATACGCAGTATTTT; cdr3_aa: CASSLGGGWASKTDTQYF
j_call: TRBJ1-4; v_call: TRBV27; clone_size: NA; d_call: NA; cdr3_nt: TGTGCCAGCAGTTTATTCGGGGGAGGGGGTAATGAAAAACTGTTTTTT; cdr3_aa: CASSLFGGGGNEKLFF
j_call: TRBJ2-3; v_call: TRBV10-3; clone_size: NA; d_call: NA; cdr3_nt: TGTGCCATCAGTGATGGTTCGGGGGTCGCAGATACGCAGTATTTT; cdr3_aa: CAISDGSGVADTQYF
j_call: TRBJ2-1; v_call: TRBV9; clone_size: few; d_call: TRBD2; cdr3_nt: TGTGCCAGCAGCGCTAGCGGGGGCTACAATGAGCAGTTCTTC; cdr3_aa: CASSASGGYNEQFF
j_call: TRBJ2-7; v_call: TRBV12-3/TRBV12-4; clone_size: few; d_call: NA; cdr3_nt: TGTGCCAGCAGGGAACAGGGTTTCTACGAGCAGTACTTC; cdr3_aa: CASREQGFYEQYF
j_call: TRBJ2-2; v_call: TRBV5-1; clone_size: once; d_call: NA; cdr3_nt: TGCGCCAGCAGCTCGGGACAACTGAACACCGGGGAGCTGTTTTTT; cdr3_aa: CASSSGQLNTGELFF
j_call: TRBJ1-6; v_call: TRBV3-1/TRBV3-2; clone_size: NA; d_call: NA; cdr3_nt: TGTGCCAGCAGCCAGAGAACAGACGGTTATAATTCACCCCTCCACTTT; cdr3_aa: CASSQRTDGYNSPLHF
j_call: TRBJ1-5; v_call: TRBV6-6; clone_size: once; d_call: NA; cdr3_nt: TGTGCCAGCAGTTACTCCTCCGGGGATAGCAATCAGCCCCAGCATTTT; cdr3_aa: CASSYSSGDSNQPQHF
j_call: TRBJ2-7; v_call: TRBV7-2; clone_size: NA; d_call: NA; cdr3_nt: TGTGCCAGCAGCTTTGGTGGGGGCAGCTCCTACGAGCAGTACTTC; cdr3_aa: CASSFGGGSSYEQYF
j_call: TRBJ2-1; v_call: TRBV7-6; clone_size: NA; d_call: TRBD2; cdr3_nt: TGTGCCAGCAGCCTCAGCGGGGGGGCGTACAATGAGCAGTTCTTC; cdr3_aa: CASSLSGGAYNEQFF
j_call: TRBJ1-5; v_call: TRBV6-5; clone_size: once; d_call: NA; cdr3_nt: TGTGCCAGCAGTTACTCGCAGTATAGCAATCAGCCCCAGCATTTT; cdr3_aa: CASSYSQYSNQPQHF
j_call: TRBJ1-1; v_call: TRBV4-3; clone_size: few; d_call: TRBD1; cdr3_nt: TGCGCCAGCAGCCAAGAATACGGACAGGAGACCACTGAAGCTTTCTTT; cdr3_aa: CASSQEYGQETTEAFF